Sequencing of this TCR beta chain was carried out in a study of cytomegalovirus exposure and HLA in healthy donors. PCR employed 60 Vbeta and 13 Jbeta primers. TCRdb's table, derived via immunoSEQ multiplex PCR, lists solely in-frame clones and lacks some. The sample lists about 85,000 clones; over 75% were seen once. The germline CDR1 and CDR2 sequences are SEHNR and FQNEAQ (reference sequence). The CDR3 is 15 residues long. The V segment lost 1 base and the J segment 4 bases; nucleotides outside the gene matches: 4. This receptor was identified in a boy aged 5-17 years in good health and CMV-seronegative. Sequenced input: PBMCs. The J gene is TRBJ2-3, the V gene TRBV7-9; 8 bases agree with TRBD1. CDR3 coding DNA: TGTGCCAGCAGCTTAGGTCAGGGGGCCGCAGATACGCAGTATTTT. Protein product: CASSLGQGAADTQYF.